This TCR beta chain derives from a study of shared clonotypes between healthy human individuals. It was at deep level that the assay was run. The replicate PCRs on unsorted PBMC were given 300 ng DNA, which is around 31,000 T cell genomes. In the original processing: There were no quality scores in the junction-only immunoSEQ sequences, so filtering differed. The data were produced by immunoSEQ multiplex PCR, yet TCRdb's version contains in-frame clones alone and is incomplete. V and J calls and clone size are as listed in that table; D and trimming were resolved from the DNA. The sample lists 500,000 to 650,000 clones, roughly four fifths seen once, with about 12% in the top ten. Among the donors, all were Caucasian adults who lived in Nashville, Tennessee. Sequencing was carried out using PBMCs. The receptor comes from a woman in her forties in good health. Some clones in this sample may be carry-over from other donors' samples.

The CDR3 reads CASSPTSGRAGSEQFF. The DNA of the CDR3 is TGTGCCAGCAGCCCAACTAGCGGGAGGGCCGGTAGTGAGCAGTTCTTC. This chain joins TRBV7-3 and TRBJ2-1; 13 nucleotides agree with TRBD2. The CDR3 contains 16 residues. J lost 9 bases, V lost 5 bases, and 10 bases had no gene match. Germline lookup yields CDR1 SGHTA and CDR2 FQGTGA.